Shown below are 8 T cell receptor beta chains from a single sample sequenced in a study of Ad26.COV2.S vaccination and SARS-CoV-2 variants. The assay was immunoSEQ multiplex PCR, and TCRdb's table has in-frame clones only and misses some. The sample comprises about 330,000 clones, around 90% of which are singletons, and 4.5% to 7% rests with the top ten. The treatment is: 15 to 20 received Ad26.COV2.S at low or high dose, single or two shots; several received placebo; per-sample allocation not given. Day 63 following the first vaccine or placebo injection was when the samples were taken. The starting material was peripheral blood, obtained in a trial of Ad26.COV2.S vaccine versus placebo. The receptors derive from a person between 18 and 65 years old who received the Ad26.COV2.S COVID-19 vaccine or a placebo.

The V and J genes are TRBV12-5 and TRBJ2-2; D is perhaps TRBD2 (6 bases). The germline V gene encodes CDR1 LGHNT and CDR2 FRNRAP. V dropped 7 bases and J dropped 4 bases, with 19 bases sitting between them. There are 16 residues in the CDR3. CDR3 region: CASDIGPGLVTGELFF. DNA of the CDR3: TGTGCTAGTGATATAGGTCCGGGACTCGTCACCGGGGAGCTGTTTTTT.

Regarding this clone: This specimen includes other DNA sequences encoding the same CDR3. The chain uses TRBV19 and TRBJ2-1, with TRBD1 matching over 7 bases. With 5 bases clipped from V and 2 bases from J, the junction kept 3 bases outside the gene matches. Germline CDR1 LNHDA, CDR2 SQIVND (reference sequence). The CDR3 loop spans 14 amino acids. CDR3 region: CASSSGQAYNEQFF. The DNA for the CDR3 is TGTGCCAGTAGTTCCGGACAGGCCTACAATGAGCAGTTCTTC.

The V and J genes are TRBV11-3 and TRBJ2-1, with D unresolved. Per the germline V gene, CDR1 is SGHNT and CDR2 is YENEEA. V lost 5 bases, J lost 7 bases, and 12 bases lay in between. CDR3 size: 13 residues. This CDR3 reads CASSPGPDNEQFF. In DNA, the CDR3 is TGTGCCAGCAGCCCGGGCCCGGATAATGAGCAGTTCTTC.

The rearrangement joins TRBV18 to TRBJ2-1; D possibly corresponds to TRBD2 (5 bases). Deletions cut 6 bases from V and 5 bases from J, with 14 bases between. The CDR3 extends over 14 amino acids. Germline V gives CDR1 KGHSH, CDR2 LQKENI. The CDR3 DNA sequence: TGTGCCAGCTCCCTCACACCCGGGGACAATGAGCAGTTCTTC. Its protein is CASSLTPGDNEQFF.

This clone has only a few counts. CDR3 DNA sequence: TGTGCCAGCAGCCAGGTAGGCTCTACTGTTACGCAGTATTTT. As protein: CASSQVGSTVTQYF. The chain recombines TRBV4-2 with TRBJ2-3; no clear D. The V gene lost 3 bases and the J gene lost 8 bases, with 15 bases spanning the gap. Per germline, CDR1 LGHNA and CDR2 YNFKEQ. This CDR3 comprises 14 residues.

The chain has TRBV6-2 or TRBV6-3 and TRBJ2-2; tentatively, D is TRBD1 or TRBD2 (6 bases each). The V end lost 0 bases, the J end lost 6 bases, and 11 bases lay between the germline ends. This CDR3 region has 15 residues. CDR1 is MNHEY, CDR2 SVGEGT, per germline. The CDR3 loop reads CASSYSLGGPGELFF. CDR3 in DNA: TGTGCCAGCAGTTACTCCCTTGGGGGGCCCGGGGAGCTGTTTTTT.

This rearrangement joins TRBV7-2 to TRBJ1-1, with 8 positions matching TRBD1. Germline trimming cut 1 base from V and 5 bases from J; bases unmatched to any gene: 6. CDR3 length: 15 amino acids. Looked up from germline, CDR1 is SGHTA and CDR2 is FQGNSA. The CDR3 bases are TGTGCCAGCAGCTTAGTAACAGGGGGGGGGACTGAAGCTTTCTTT. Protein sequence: CASSLVTGGGTEAFF.

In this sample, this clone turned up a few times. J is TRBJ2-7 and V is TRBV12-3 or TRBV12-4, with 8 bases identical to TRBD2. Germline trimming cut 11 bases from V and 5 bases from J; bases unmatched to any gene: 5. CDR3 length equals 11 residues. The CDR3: CASGGLNEQYF. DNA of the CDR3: TGTGCCTCGGGAGGGCTGAACGAGCAGTACTTC.